This passage covers 18 T cell receptor beta chains from one sample sequenced in a study of identical twins. TCRdb re-analysed the 5' RACE reads in MiXCR, keeping a single row per CDR3 protein. The table records nearly 900,000 distinct CDR3 sequences, 9% to 15% of them present only once. A further study also used this sample, focusing on yellow fever vaccine responses in identical twins.

The sequenced sample was PBMCs. The receptors originated from a woman between 18 and 29 years old in good health.

Only a few counts were recorded for this clonotype. The chain employs TRBV12-3 or TRBV12-4 and TRBJ1-1, with D perhaps TRBD1 (5 bases). The CDR3 is 14 amino acids. The ends were cut back, 5 bases at V and 4 bases at J, with 14 bases in the middle. CDR3 sequence (DNA): TGTGCCAGCAGTCCCGGGGCCTCTACCACTGAAGCTTTCTTT. Protein product: CASSPGASTTEAFF.

The rearrangement joins TRBV7-9 to TRBJ2-1; 9 bases fit TRBD2. J was trimmed by 7 bases and V by 3 bases; bases with no gene match: 4. This CDR3 has 14 amino acids. Germline V gene data show CDR1 as SEHNR and CDR2 as FQNEAQ (reference sequence). The CDR3 region has the DNA TGTGCCAGCAGCTTTGCGGGAGGGCTTAATGAGCAGTTCTTC. As protein: CASSFAGGLNEQFF. Supplemented by reference TRBV7-9 and TRBJ2-1, the full variable domain reads DTGVSQNPRHKITKRGQNVTFRCDPISEHNRLYWYRQTLGQGPEFLTYFQNEAQLEKSRLLSDRFSAERPKGSFSTLEIQRTEQGDSAMYLCASSFAGGLNEQFFGPGTRLTVL.

CDR3 loop: CASKSPNSPLHF. Here the CDR3 DNA reads TGTGCCAGCAAATCCCCGAATTCACCCCTCCACTTT. The chain joins TRBV6-5 to TRBJ1-6, with unresolved D. Trimming took 7 bases from V and 7 from J, leaving 8 bases between them. Germline V gene sequence: CDR1 MNHEY, CDR2 SVGAGI. The CDR3 runs to 12 residues.

The sample holds a few counts of this clonotype. The chain couples TRBV14 to TRBJ2-3; weak D call: TRBD2 (6 bases). Germline V gives CDR1 SGHDN, CDR2 FVKESK. Trimming shortened V by 4 bases and J by 2 bases, and 16 bases separated the two germline ends. CDR3 length: 16 residues. This CDR3 is CASSPGLFLITDTQYF. The CDR3 DNA reads TGTGCCAGCAGCCCGGGACTCTTCCTAATCACAGATACGCAGTATTTT.

This clonotype turned up a few times. V usage is TRBV20-1 and J usage is TRBJ1-5, with D unresolved. The CDR3 sequence is 13 residues long. Germline lookup yields CDR1 DFQATT and CDR2 SNEGSKA (reference sequence). V was shortened by 6 bases and J by 0 bases, with 9 bases between the two germline ends. CDR3 in DNA: TGCAGTGCCCCATTAAATAGCAATCAGCCCCAGCATTTT. Encoded protein: CSAPLNSNQPQHF.

This clonotype was counted only a few times. This chain joins TRBV29-1 and TRBJ2-5; 8 bases agree with TRBD2. This CDR3 spans 13 amino acids. V dropped 4 bases and J dropped 4; count of bases not matched to a gene: 5. The germline gives CDR1 SQVTM, CDR2 ANQGSEA. The CDR3 bases are TGCAGCGTTGCACGGGGGGGGCCAGAGACCCAGTACTTC. Its protein is CSVARGGPETQYF.

This clonotype was seen just once. The chain employs TRBV21-1 and TRBJ2-3; the DNA was not compared with TRBD2, the D call given in the table. TRBV21-1 has pseudogene status. This CDR3 is built from 17 residues. The CDR3 coding sequence is TGTGCCAGCAGCAATAACGGCGGGACTACCGGGGGGGATACGCAGTATTTT. This gives the protein CASSNNGGTTGGDTQYF.

This clonotype appeared once. The chain employs TRBV7-2 and TRBJ2-1, with D hard to call. Per germline, CDR1 SGHTA and CDR2 FQGNSA. The ends were cut back, 1 base at V and 8 bases at J, with 9 bases in the middle. CDR3 length: 13 residues. The chain's CDR3 is CASSLGIAHEQFF. DNA for the CDR3: TGTGCCAGCAGCTTAGGTATAGCCCATGAGCAGTTCTTC.

This clonotype appeared a few times. The rearrangement joins TRBV4-1 to TRBJ2-5; the D is unclear. Trimming removed 1 base from V and 2 bases from J, with 8 bases in between. The CDR3 spans 14 residues. Germline V gene data show CDR1 as MGHRA and CDR2 as YSYEKL. The CDR3 here is CASSQGWGQETQYF. The DNA for the CDR3 is TGCGCCAGCAGCCAAGGGTGGGGTCAAGAGACCCAGTACTTC.

This clonotype was seen only a few times. The chain links TRBV7-7 to TRBJ2-5; a weak D match, TRBD2 (6 bases). CDR1 SSHAT and CDR2 FNYEAQ come from the germline V gene (reference sequence). The V end was cut by 1 base, the J end by 5 bases, with 14 bases between. The CDR3 has 15 residues. The CDR3 sequence: CASSLGRSRGETQYF. CDR3 bases: TGTGCCAGCAGCTTAGGACGGTCCCGGGGGGAGACCCAGTACTTC. Complete variable domain (other parts from reference TRBV7-7 and TRBJ2-5): GAGVSQSPRYKVTKRGQDVTLRCDPISSHATLYWYQQALGQGPEFLTYFNYEAQPDKSGLPSDRFSAERPEGSISTLTIQRTEQRDSAMYRCASSLGRSRGETQYFGPGTRLLVL.

This clonotype was counted ten times or more. This chain connects TRBV29-1 to TRBJ2-5; D uncertain. V lost 3 bases, J lost 4 bases, and 12 bases lay in between. The V gene's germline CDR1 is SQVTM and CDR2 ANQGSEA. This CDR3 region has 13 residues. The CDR3 nucleotides read TGCAGCGTTGAGCGCGACTCGGGAGAGACCCAGTACTTC. As protein: CSVERDSGETQYF.

This clonotype was detected ten times or more. The chain recombines TRBV7-9 with TRBJ1-6; 9 bases fit TRBD1. Trimming cost V 5 bases and J 8 bases; bases outside gene matches: 4. The CDR3 runs to 14 residues. CDR1 is SEHNR and CDR2 is FQNEAQ in the germline V gene (reference sequence). CDR3 in amino acids: CASSPRDRDSPLHF. Here the CDR3 DNA reads TGTGCCAGCAGCCCCCGGGACAGGGATTCACCCCTCCACTTT.

This chain connects TRBV21-1 to TRBJ2-3; the table's D gene call, TRBD2, was not cross checked with the DNA. TRBV21-1 represents a pseudogene. The CDR3 extends over 20 amino acids. CDR3 sequence: CASHEGRESFSGRSTDTQYF. The CDR3 nucleotides read TGTGCCAGCCACGAGGGGAGGGAATCATTTAGCGGGAGAAGCACAGATACGCAGTATTTT.

This clonotype was recorded a few times. The J gene is TRBJ1-1, the V gene TRBV25-1; 7 bases match TRBD1. Losses at the gene ends were 4 bases for V and 7 bases for J; bases not matched to a gene: 6. The CDR3 has 13 residues. Germline-derived CDR1 and CDR2 are MGHDK and SYGVNS. The CDR3 DNA is TGTGCCAGCAGTGCCCGGGACAGAAGTGAAGCTTTCTTT. Translating it yields CASSARDRSEAFF.

This chain uses TRBV3-1 with TRBJ2-5; no definite D call. CDR1 and CDR2 from the germline V gene are LGHDT and YNNKEL (reference sequence). The CDR3 totals 14 residues. Trimming stripped 0 bases from V and 5 bases from J, with 10 bases between. CDR3 sequence (DNA): TGTGCCAGCAGCCAAGAGGGCAGCGCGGAGACCCAGTACTTC. Its translation is CASSQEGSAETQYF.

This clonotype was recorded at least ten times. V usage is TRBV4-1 and J usage is TRBJ2-1; no clear D. The V and J ends lost 0 bases and 8 bases respectively, with 5 bases between them. CDR1 is MGHRA and CDR2 is YSYEKL in the germline V gene. The CDR3 loop spans 12 amino acids. The CDR3 loop is CASSQEVDEQFF. The CDR3 region has the DNA TGCGCCAGCAGCCAAGAAGTTGATGAGCAGTTCTTC.

The chain recombines TRBV5-1 with TRBJ2-5, with 7 positions matching TRBD1. The germline V gene encodes CDR1 SGHRS and CDR2 YFSETQ. Germline trimming cut 3 bases from V and 5 bases from J; bases unmatched to any gene: 16. CDR3 length: 17 residues. The CDR3 region is CASSWGTVQKGVETQYF. As DNA, the CDR3 is TGCGCCAGCAGCTGGGGGACAGTTCAAAAGGGAGTGGAGACCCAGTACTTC.

This clonotype was recorded a few times. The rearrangement uses TRBV10-3 and TRBJ2-7, with TRBD2 matching over 9 bases. Germline CDR1 ENHRY, CDR2 SYGVKD. CDR3 length equals 15 residues. V was pared by 0 bases and J by 2 bases, with 2 bases of the junction left unmatched. In DNA, the CDR3 is TGTGCCATCAGTGAGTCAGCGGGAGGTACCTACGAGCAGTACTTC. Translated: CAISESAGGTYEQYF.